Shown below are 19 T cell receptor beta chains from a single sample sequenced in a study of T-cell reconstitution after alpha-beta-depleted transplantation in children. Unique molecular identifiers were incorporated when the TCRbeta library was constructed. TCRdb recomputed calls from the PCR reads with MiXCR, one row per CDR3 protein. This sample yields some 640,000 distinct CDR3 sequences, of which 16% are seen a single time; 1.1% belongs to the top ten. The sample consisted of PBMCs from the stem cell graft donor, taken from the stem cell graft. These receptors were collected from a human donor who donated a stem cell graft to a child with acute myeloid leukemia.

The V gene is TRBV4-1, the J gene TRBJ2-7, with D possibly TRBD2 on 6 matching bases. The CDR3 sequence is 14 residues long. With 0 bases removed from V and 2 bases from J, the gap between germline ends came to 8 bases. The germline gives CDR1 MGHRA, CDR2 YSYEKL. Here the CDR3 reads CASSQEWGAYEQYV. The CDR3, as DNA: TGCGCCAGCAGCCAAGAATGGGGGGCCTACGAGCAGTACGTC.

This clonotype was recorded at least ten times. The V gene is TRBV20-1, the J gene TRBJ1-1; tentative D call: TRBD1 (5 bases). V was clipped by 7 bases and J by 1 base, with 16 bases between them. CDR3 size: 14 residues. Per germline, CDR1 DFQATT and CDR2 SNEGSKA (reference sequence). CDR3 in amino acids: CSVQLGAGNTEAFF. The CDR3, as DNA: TGCAGTGTTCAATTAGGGGCGGGGAACACTGAAGCTTTCTTT.

This clonotype was counted between two and nine times. The J gene is TRBJ1-5, the V gene TRBV24-1; D is undetermined. The germline V gene has CDR1 KGHDR and CDR2 SFDVKD. V lost 9 bases, J lost 6 bases, and 14 bases lay in between. CDR3 length: 13 residues. The CDR3 loop is CATDPGTGQPQHF. The CDR3 region has the DNA TGTGCCACCGACCCAGGTACGGGTCAGCCCCAGCATTTT.

This clonotype was seen ten or more times. This chain uses TRBV15 with TRBJ1-6, with D uncertain. The CDR3 totals 14 residues. Germline CDR1 LNHNV, CDR2 YYDKDF (reference sequence). Trimming took 11 bases from V and 7 from J, leaving 18 bases between them. CDR3 loop: CASNIGDVNSPLHF. The CDR3 DNA reads as TGTGCCTCTAACATCGGGGATGTAAATTCACCCCTCCACTTT. Together with reference TRBV15 and TRBJ1-6, the CDR3 gives the full variable domain: DAMVIQNPRYQVTQFGKPVTLSCSQTLNHNVMYWYQQKSSQAPKLLFHYYDKDFNNEADTPDNFQSRRPNTSFCFLDIRSPGLGDTAMYLCASNIGDVNSPLHFGNGTRLTVT.

This clonotype was detected a few times. V and J are TRBV7-9 and TRBJ1-5; D not resolved. The CDR3 loop spans 14 amino acids. Per germline, CDR1 SEHNR and CDR2 FQNEAQ (reference sequence). Trimming stripped 1 base from V and 6 bases from J, with 10 bases between. The CDR3 DNA follows: TGTGCCAGCAGCTTAGGATGGGCGGGTCAGCCCCAGCATTTT. Its translation: CASSLGWAGQPQHF.

This clonotype has only a few counts. The V and J genes are TRBV11-2 and TRBJ2-5, with TRBD2 matching over 11 bases. Looked up from germline, CDR1 is SGHAT and CDR2 is FQNNGV. The CDR3 is 17 residues long. Trimming took 5 bases from V and 5 from J; bases not matched to a gene: 13. The CDR3 DNA reads TGTGCCAGCAGCGTTAGGTCTCTAGCGGGGGGAGGTGAGACCCAGTACTTC. Protein: CASSVRSLAGGGETQYF.

This clonotype was detected many times. The V and J genes are TRBV20-1 and TRBJ2-1; D might be TRBD2 (7 bases). The CDR3 contains 14 residues. CDR1 is DFQATT and CDR2 is SNEGSKA in the germline V gene (reference sequence). V dropped 6 bases and J dropped 4 bases, with 16 bases sitting between them. The CDR3: CSAWGGNPYNEQFF. The CDR3 DNA follows: TGCAGTGCATGGGGGGGCAATCCTTACAATGAGCAGTTCTTC.

This clonotype has ten or more counts. The chain employs TRBV6-1 and TRBJ1-3; D is possibly TRBD1 (6 bases). This CDR3 region has 15 residues. V lost 6 bases and J lost 0, with 12 bases in between. Germline assignment: CDR1 MNHNS and CDR2 SASEGT. CDR3 protein: CASRGGGGSGNTIYF. The DNA for the CDR3 is TGTGCCAGCAGGGGAGGGGGTGGCTCTGGAAACACCATATATTTT.

This clonotype was counted a few times. V usage is TRBV7-2 and J usage is TRBJ2-5, with D possibly matching TRBD1 (6 bases). The germline V and J ends were trimmed by 2 bases and 4 bases, with 11 bases remaining between them. The CDR3 has 14 amino acids. Germline CDR1 SGHTA, CDR2 FQGNSA. The CDR3 protein is CASSLYRDGETQYF. CDR3 DNA: TGTGCCAGCAGCTTATACAGGGATGGAGAGACCCAGTACTTC.

This clonotype was counted at least ten times. The chain couples TRBV4-3 to TRBJ2-5; D remains unclear. CDR3 length equals 14 residues. V dropped 0 bases and J dropped 3 bases, with 8 bases sitting between them. The V gene's germline CDR1 is LGHNA and CDR2 YSLEER. The CDR3 DNA reads TGCGCCAGCAGCCAAGATCGTGGGAAAGAGACCCAGTACTTC. Its translation: CASSQDRGKETQYF.

This clonotype was detected many times. The rearrangement links TRBV20-1 to TRBJ1-2, with D possibly being TRBD1 (5 bases). This CDR3 contains 15 residues. V lost 5 bases and J 0 bases, leaving 16 bases between the germline ends. The germline V gene encodes CDR1 DFQATT and CDR2 SNEGSKA (reference sequence). For the CDR3, the DNA is TGCAGTGCTCCCTCGGGACCGCGAGCTAACTATGGCTACACCTTC. Translated: CSAPSGPRANYGYTF.

This clonotype was recorded at least ten times. Here the CDR3 reads CASSSGTGGGGNTIYF. The CDR3 region has the DNA TGTGCCAGCAGCTCGGGGACAGGGGGAGGAGGAAACACCATATATTTT. J is TRBJ1-3 and V is TRBV7-2, with 11 bases aligning to TRBD1. This CDR3 contains 16 residues. CDR1 and CDR2 (germline): SGHTA, FQGNSA. V lost 4 bases and J lost 4; bases outside the gene matches: 6.

This chain joins TRBV10-3 and TRBJ1-1; perhaps TRBD1 as D (5 bases). Germline V gene sequence: CDR1 ENHRY, CDR2 SYGVKD. The CDR3 loop spans 13 amino acids. Deletions cut 0 bases from V and 6 bases from J, with 8 bases between. For the CDR3, the DNA is TGTGCCATCAGTGAGTCAAGGGGCTCTGAAGCTTTCTTT. Translating it yields CAISESRGSEAFF.

This clonotype was observed at least ten times. The chain carries TRBV20-1 and TRBJ1-2; D call uncertain. This CDR3 comprises 10 residues. Trimming stripped 2 bases from V and 8 bases from J, with 6 bases between. Germline V gene data show CDR1 as DFQATT and CDR2 as SNEGSKA (reference sequence). CDR3 sequence reads: CSARSEGYTF. CDR3 bases: TGCAGTGCTAGAAGTGAGGGCTACACCTTC.

Ten or more counts support this clonotype. V and J are TRBV6-5 and TRBJ2-1; no reliable D call. The ends were cut back, 7 bases at V and 0 bases at J, with 13 bases in the middle. The germline V gene has CDR1 MNHEY and CDR2 SVGAGI. The CDR3 is 15 amino acids. The CDR3 reads CASIRAVGSYNEQFF. Written as DNA, the CDR3 is TGTGCCAGCATCCGGGCTGTTGGCTCCTACAATGAGCAGTTCTTC.

This rearrangement joins TRBV4-3 to TRBJ2-2; 7 nucleotides line up with TRBD2. This CDR3 contains 15 residues. Germline V gene sequence: CDR1 LGHNA, CDR2 YSLEER. Germline trimming cut 4 bases from V and 5 bases from J; bases unmatched to any gene: 7. Here the CDR3 reads CASSPGGKTTGELFF. The CDR3 coding sequence is TGCGCCAGCAGCCCCGGGGGGAAAACAACCGGGGAGCTGTTTTTT.

This clonotype was detected ten times or more. The rearrangement links TRBV29-1 to TRBJ1-1; 7 nucleotides match TRBD1. The germline V gene has CDR1 SQVTM and CDR2 ANQGSEA. The V gene end was trimmed by 7 bases and the J gene end by 1 base; junction bases not matched to a gene: 6. The CDR3 totals 13 residues. DNA of the CDR3: TGCAGCGGGACAGGAGCGGGGAACACTGAAGCTTTCTTT. Translated, it gives CSGTGAGNTEAFF. Full variable domain (outside the CDR3, taken from reference TRBV29-1 and TRBJ1-1): SAVISQKPSRDICQRGTSLTIQCQVDSQVTMMFWYRQQPGQSLTLIATANQGSEATYESGFVIDKFPISRPNLTFSTLTVSNMSPEDSSIYLCSGTGAGNTEAFFGQGTRLTVV.

V and J are TRBV5-4 and TRBJ1-1; D ambiguous. The length of the CDR3 is 13 residues. Germline loops: CDR1 SGHNT, CDR2 YYREEE (reference sequence). V lost 1 base and J lost 1, with 5 bases in between. In DNA, the CDR3 is TGTGCCAGCAGCTTGTGGAAGAACACTGAAGCTTTCTTT. It translates to CASSLWKNTEAFF. Supplemented by reference TRBV5-4 and TRBJ1-1, the full variable domain reads ETGVTQSPTHLIKTRGQQVTLRCSSQSGHNTVSWYQQALGQGPQFIFQYYREEENGRGNFPPRFSGLQFPNYSSELNVNALELDDSALYLCASSLWKNTEAFFGQGTRLTVV.

The chain joins TRBV5-2 to TRBJ2-1. TRBV5-2 is a listed pseudogene. The CDR3 has 16 residues. CDR3 sequence: CAIGGRHLSSYNEQFF. Written as DNA, the CDR3 is TGTGCCATCGGCGGCCGGCACCTAAGCTCCTACAATGAGCAGTTCTTC.